The entry below gives a single T cell receptor beta chain sequence along with its context. The record originates from a study of blood T cell repertoires in COVID-19. This CDR3 is built from 16 residues. The V end was cut by 6 bases, the J end by 9 bases, with 25 bases between. Germline lookup yields CDR1 SGDLS and CDR2 YYNGEE. Sequenced by immunoSEQ multiplex PCR; TCRdb stores in-frame clones only, minus some. This table has roughly 100,000 clones, approximately 88% appearing once. This rearrangement joins TRBV9 to TRBJ2-1, with D possibly matching TRBD2 (5 bases). The sequence was obtained from a woman aged 60-70 years with acute or convalescent COVID-19. Sequencing was done on a sample of peripheral blood. The CDR3 loop is CASTSTGLTGYGEQFF. The CDR3 DNA sequence: TGTGCCAGCACCTCTACGGGGTTAACGGGATACGGTGAGCAGTTCTTC.